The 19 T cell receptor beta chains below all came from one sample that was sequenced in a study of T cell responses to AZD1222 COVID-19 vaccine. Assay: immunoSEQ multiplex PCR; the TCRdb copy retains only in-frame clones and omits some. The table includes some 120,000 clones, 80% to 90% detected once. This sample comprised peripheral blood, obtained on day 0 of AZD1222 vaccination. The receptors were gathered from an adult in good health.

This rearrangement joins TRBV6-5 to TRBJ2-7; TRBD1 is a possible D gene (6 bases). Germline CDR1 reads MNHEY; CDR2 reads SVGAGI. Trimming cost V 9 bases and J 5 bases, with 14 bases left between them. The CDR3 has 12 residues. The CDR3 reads CARRGLLHEQYF. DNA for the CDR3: TGTGCCAGAAGGGGGTTGCTCCACGAGCAGTACTTC.

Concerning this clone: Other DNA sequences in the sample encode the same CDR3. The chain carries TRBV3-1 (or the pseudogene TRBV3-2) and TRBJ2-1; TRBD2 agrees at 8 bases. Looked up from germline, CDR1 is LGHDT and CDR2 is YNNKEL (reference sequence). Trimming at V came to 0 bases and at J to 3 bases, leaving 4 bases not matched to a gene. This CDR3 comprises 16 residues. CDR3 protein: CASSQDLAGGYNEQFF. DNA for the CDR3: TGTGCCAGCAGCCAAGATCTCGCGGGAGGCTACAATGAGCAGTTCTTC.

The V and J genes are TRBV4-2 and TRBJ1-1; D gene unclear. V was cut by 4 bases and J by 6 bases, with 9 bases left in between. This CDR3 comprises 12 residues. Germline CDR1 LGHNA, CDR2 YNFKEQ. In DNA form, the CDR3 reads TGTGCCAGCAGCCTCGGTTCCCCTGAAGCTTTCTTT. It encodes CASSLGSPEAFF.

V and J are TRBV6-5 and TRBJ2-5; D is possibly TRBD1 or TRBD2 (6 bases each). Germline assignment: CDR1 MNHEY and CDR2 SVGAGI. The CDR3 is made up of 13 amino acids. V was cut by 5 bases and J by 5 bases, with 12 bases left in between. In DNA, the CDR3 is TGTGCCAGCAGTCGGGGGCCGGGTGAGACCCAGTACTTC. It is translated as CASSRGPGETQYF.

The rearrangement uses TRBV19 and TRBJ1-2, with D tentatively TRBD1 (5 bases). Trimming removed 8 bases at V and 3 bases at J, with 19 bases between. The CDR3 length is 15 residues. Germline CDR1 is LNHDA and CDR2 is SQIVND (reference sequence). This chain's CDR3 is CASRGGDLPDYGYTF. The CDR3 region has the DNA TGTGCCAGTCGTGGGGGTGACTTACCTGACTATGGCTACACCTTC.

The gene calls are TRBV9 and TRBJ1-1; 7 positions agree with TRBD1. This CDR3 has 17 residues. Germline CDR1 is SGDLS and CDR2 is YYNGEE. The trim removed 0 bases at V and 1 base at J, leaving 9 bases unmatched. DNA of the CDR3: TGTGCCAGCAGCGTAGCGGCTGGGACAGCGGGGAACACTGAAGCTTTCTTT. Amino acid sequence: CASSVAAGTAGNTEAFF.

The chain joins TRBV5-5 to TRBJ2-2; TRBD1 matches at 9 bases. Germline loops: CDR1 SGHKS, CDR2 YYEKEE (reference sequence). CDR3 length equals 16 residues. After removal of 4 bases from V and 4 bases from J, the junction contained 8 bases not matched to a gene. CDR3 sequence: CASSPGTGSGTGELFF. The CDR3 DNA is TGTGCCAGCAGCCCGGGGACAGGGTCAGGCACCGGGGAGCTGTTTTTT. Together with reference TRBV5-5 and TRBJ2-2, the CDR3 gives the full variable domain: DAGVTQSPTHLIKTRGQQVTLRCSPISGHKSVSWYQQVLGQGPQFIFQYYEKEERGRGNFPDRFSARQFPNYSSELNVNALLLGDSALYLCASSPGTGSGTGELFFGEGSRLTVL.

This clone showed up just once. The CDR3 region has the DNA TGTGCCAGCAGAAGGACGCCGGGGGAGGAGCAGTTCTTC. This encodes CASRRTPGEEQFF. This chain uses TRBV5-4 with TRBJ2-1, with a possible D match to TRBD2 (6 bases). CDR1 SGHNT and CDR2 YYREEE come from the germline V gene (reference sequence). V lost 5 bases to trimming and J lost 10 bases, with 16 bases between them. The length of the CDR3 is 13 residues.

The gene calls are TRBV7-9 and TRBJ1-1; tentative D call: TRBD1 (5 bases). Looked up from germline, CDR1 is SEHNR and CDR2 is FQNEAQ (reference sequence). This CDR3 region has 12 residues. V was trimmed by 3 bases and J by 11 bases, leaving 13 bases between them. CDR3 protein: CASSLGPIEAFF. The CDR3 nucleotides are TGTGCCAGCAGCTTGGGACCCATCGAGGCTTTCTTT.

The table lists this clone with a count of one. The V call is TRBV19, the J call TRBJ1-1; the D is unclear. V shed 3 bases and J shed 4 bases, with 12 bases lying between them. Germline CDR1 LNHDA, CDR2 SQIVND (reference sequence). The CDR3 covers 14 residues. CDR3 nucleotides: TGTGCCAGTAGTATGTATGGTAGAGGCACTGAAGCTTTCTTT. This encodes CASSMYGRGTEAFF. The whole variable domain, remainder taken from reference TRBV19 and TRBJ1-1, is DGGITQSPKYLFRKEGQNVTLSCEQNLNHDAMYWYRQDPGQGLRLIYYSQIVNDFQKGDIAEGYSVSREKKESFPLTVTSAQKNPTAFYLCASSMYGRGTEAFFGQGTRLTVV.

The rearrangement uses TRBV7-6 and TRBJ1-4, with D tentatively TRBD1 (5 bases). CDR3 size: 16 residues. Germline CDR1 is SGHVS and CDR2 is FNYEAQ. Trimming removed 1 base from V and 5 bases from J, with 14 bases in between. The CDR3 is CASSLDGGRTNEKLFF. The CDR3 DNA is TGTGCCAGCAGCTTAGATGGGGGACGGACAAATGAAAAACTGTTTTTT.

The CDR3, as DNA: TGTGCCAGCAGCTTTGGACAGATTAATTCACCCCTCCACTTT. Translated: CASSFGQINSPLHF. This chain joins TRBV7-3 and TRBJ1-6; a possible D gene is TRBD1 (6 bases). Looked up from germline, CDR1 is SGHTA and CDR2 is FQGTGA. V lost 3 bases to trimming and J lost 6 bases, with 9 bases between them. CDR3 length equals 14 residues.

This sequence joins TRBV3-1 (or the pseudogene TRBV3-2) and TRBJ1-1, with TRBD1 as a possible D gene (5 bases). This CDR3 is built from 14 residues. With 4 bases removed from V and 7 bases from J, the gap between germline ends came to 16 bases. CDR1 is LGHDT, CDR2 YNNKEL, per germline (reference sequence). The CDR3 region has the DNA TGTGCCAGCAGCCCTAGACACCAGGGAGATGAAGCTTTCTTT. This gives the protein CASSPRHQGDEAFF.

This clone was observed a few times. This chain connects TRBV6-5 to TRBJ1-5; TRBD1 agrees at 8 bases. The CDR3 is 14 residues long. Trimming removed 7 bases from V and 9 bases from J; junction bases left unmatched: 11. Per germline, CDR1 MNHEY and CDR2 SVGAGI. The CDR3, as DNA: TGTGCCAGCACCCTAGGGGACAGGCTCACGCCCCAGCATTTT. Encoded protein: CASTLGDRLTPQHF.

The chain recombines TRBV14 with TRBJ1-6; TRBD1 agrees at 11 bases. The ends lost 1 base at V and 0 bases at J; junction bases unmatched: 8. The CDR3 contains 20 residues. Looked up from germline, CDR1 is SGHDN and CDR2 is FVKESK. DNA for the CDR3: TGTGCCAGCAGCCAAGCACCGGGACAGGGGGAAAGCTCCTATAATTCACCCCTCCACTTT. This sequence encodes CASSQAPGQGESSYNSPLHF.

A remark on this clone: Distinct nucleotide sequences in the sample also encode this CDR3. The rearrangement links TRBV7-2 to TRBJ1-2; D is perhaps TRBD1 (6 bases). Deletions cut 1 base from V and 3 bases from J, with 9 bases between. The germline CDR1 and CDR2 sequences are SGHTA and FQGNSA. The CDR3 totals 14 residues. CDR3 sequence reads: CASSLVRGDYGYTF. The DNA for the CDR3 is TGTGCCAGCAGCTTAGTCAGGGGAGACTATGGCTACACCTTC.

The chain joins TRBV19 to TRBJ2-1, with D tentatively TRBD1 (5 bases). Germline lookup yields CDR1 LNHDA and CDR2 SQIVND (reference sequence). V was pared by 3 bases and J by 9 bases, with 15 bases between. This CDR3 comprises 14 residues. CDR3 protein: CASSIYQGSTEQFF. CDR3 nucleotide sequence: TGTGCCAGTAGTATCTATCAGGGTAGCACTGAGCAGTTCTTC.

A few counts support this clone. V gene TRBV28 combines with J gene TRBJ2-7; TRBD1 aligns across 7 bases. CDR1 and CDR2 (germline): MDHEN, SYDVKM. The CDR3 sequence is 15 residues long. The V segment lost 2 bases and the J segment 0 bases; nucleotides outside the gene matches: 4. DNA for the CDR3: TGTGCCAGCAGTTTACCGGGACAGTTCTCCTACGAGCAGTACTTC. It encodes CASSLPGQFSYEQYF.

CDR3 residues: CAIPRDYSYNEQFF. The DNA for the CDR3 is TGTGCCATCCCCCGGGACTACTCCTACAATGAGCAGTTCTTC. The rearrangement joins TRBV27 to TRBJ2-1, with 7 bases aligning to TRBD2. Trimming at V came to 10 bases and at J to 0 bases, leaving 6 bases not matched to a gene. The germline V gene has CDR1 MNHEY and CDR2 SMNVEV (reference sequence). The CDR3 is made up of 14 amino acids.